The entry below gives a single T cell receptor (beta chain) sequence along with its context. The ends were cut back, 2 bases at V and 7 bases at J, with 14 bases in the middle. Germline V gene lookup returns CDR1 MDHEN and CDR2 SYDVKM. The CDR3 has 15 residues. The source of the sample is a study of T cell repertoires in cytomegalovirus infection. MiXCR, run by TCRdb on the reads, gives a single entry per CDR3 protein. The table records hundreds of thousands of distinct CDR3 sequences, approximately 32% of them present only once. This receptor was obtained from a human donor in good health (CMV status not recorded). Some clones in this sample may be carry-over from other donors' samples. This chain connects TRBV28 to TRBJ1-4; D is unclear. Sequenced material: PBMCs. In DNA form, the CDR3 reads TGTGCCAGCAGTTTACTGCATGACGGCCGTGAAAAACTGTTTTTT. Its translation: CASSLLHDGREKLFF. Drawing the rest from reference TRBV28 and TRBJ1-4, the complete variable domain is DVKVTQSSRYLVKRTGEKVFLECVQDMDHENMFWYRQDPGLGLRLIYFSYDVKMKEKGDIPEGYSVSREKKERFSLILESASTNQTSMYLCASSLLHDGREKLFFGSGTQLSVL.